The source of this T cell receptor (beta chain) is a study of blood T cell repertoires in COVID-19. Study in general: Samples taken during acute and convalescent COVID-19 were collected in the United States, Italy and Spain. Sources were T cells, B-cell-depleted T cells, or PBMCs; the material itself was cDNA or gDNA.

V lost 4 bases, J lost 3 bases, and 11 bases stayed unmatched. The length of the CDR3 is 18 residues. Per germline, CDR1 LNHNV and CDR2 YYDKDF (reference sequence). Per the original methods: Counts of nucleated cells, estimated from reference gene primer amplification, were obtained. The table came from immunoSEQ multiplex PCR; TCRdb's copy has only in-frame clones and leaves some out. V and J calls plus clone size are reproduced from that table; the DNA served to infer D and trimming. The sample holds about 250,000 clones; 86% are singletons and the top ten take 1.5% to 2%. The chain joins TRBV15 to TRBJ2-3; 12 bases agree with TRBD1. This TCR was sampled from a woman in her fifties or sixties who had recovered from COVID-19. Source material: peripheral blood. CDR3 sequence: CATSIRRDRGLRTDTQYF. The CDR3 DNA reads TGTGCCACCAGCATACGACGGGACAGGGGGCTAAGGACAGATACGCAGTATTTT. The full variable domain, rest sourced from reference TRBV15 and TRBJ2-3, is DAMVIQNPRYQVTQFGKPVTLSCSQTLNHNVMYWYQQKSSQAPKLLFHYYDKDFNNEADTPDNFQSRRPNTSFCFLDIRSPGLGDTAMYLCATSIRRDRGLRTDTQYFGPGTRLTVL.